The 22 T cell receptor beta chains presented below share a single source sample, sequenced in a study of T cell responses to AZD1222 COVID-19 vaccine. Produced via immunoSEQ multiplex PCR; TCRdb's table is partial and in-frame only. The sample yields fewer than 150,000 clones, 88% seen once. The source was peripheral blood, collected 28 days after the second AZD1222 dose. The receptors derive from an adult who received the AZD1222 COVID-19 vaccine.

In regard to this clone: Germline is not matched at one junction end, which may reflect a read error. V usage is TRBV5-1 and J usage is TRBJ1-5; 7 bases agree with TRBD1. CDR3 length equals 13 residues. Per the germline V gene, CDR1 is SGHRS and CDR2 is YFSETQ. For the CDR3, the DNA is TGCGCCAGCAGCTTGGAGGGACAGTCAGCCCCAGCATTC. This gives the protein CASSLEGQSAPAF.

The count of this clone is one. V is TRBV28 and J is TRBJ2-7; TRBD1 might be the D (5 bases). Between the trimmed V and J ends, which lost 5 bases and 3 bases, there was a span of 17 bases. CDR3 length equals 15 residues. Germline assignment: CDR1 MDHEN and CDR2 SYDVKM. The chain's CDR3 is CASSPRQFGLYEQYF. The CDR3 DNA reads TGTGCCAGCAGTCCCCGACAGTTTGGCCTCTACGAGCAGTACTTC.

The chain couples TRBV19 to TRBJ1-1; D uncertain. Per germline, CDR1 LNHDA and CDR2 SQIVND (reference sequence). V lost 4 bases and J lost 8, with 11 bases in between. This CDR3 has 12 residues. CDR3 DNA sequence: TGTGCCAGTAGTAACATATATCGGGAAGCTTTCTTT. It codes for CASSNIYREAFF.

The chain uses TRBV29-1 and TRBJ2-7, with 7 nucleotides matching TRBD2. The ends lost 4 bases at V and 3 bases at J; junction bases unmatched: 6. From germline, CDR1 is SQVTM and CDR2 ANQGSEA. This CDR3 has 13 amino acids. The CDR3 DNA reads as TGCAGCGTTGGACTAGCAGACAACTACGAGCAGTACTTC. It specifies CSVGLADNYEQYF.

V is TRBV5-4 and J is TRBJ2-1; maybe TRBD2 (7 bases). The CDR3 spans 14 residues. Germline assignment: CDR1 SGHNT and CDR2 YYREEE (reference sequence). Trimming removed 6 bases at V and 4 bases at J, with 14 bases between. The CDR3 region has the DNA TGTGCCAGCACCGGGGAGGGGGGGTACAATGAGCAGTTCTTC. Protein sequence: CASTGEGGYNEQFF.

The genes are TRBV5-1 and TRBJ2-1; 9 bases are shared with TRBD1. The CDR3 runs to 13 residues. Losses at the gene ends were 6 bases for V and 8 bases for J; bases not matched to a gene: 6. Germline values: CDR1 SGHRS, CDR2 YFSETQ. CDR3 region: CASTPGQGYEQFF. CDR3 nucleotide sequence: TGCGCCAGCACGCCGGGACAGGGCTATGAGCAGTTCTTC.

This clone has more than one count but fewer than ten. The V call is TRBV27, the J call TRBJ2-1; the D call may be TRBD1 or TRBD2 (5 bases each). The germline V gene has CDR1 MNHEY and CDR2 SMNVEV (reference sequence). CDR3 length: 15 residues. Trimming cost V 10 bases and J 6 bases, with 22 bases left between them. As DNA, the CDR3 is TGTGCCACTTCCTTCCGGGACCAGCTCGGCAATGAGCAGTTCTTC. This translates into CATSFRDQLGNEQFF.

The chain couples TRBV19 to TRBJ2-5, with 11 bases that match TRBD2. The CDR3 covers 14 residues. Germline values: CDR1 LNHDA, CDR2 SQIVND (reference sequence). The trim removed 6 bases at V and 10 bases at J, leaving 10 bases unmatched. CDR3: CASSLTSGGGNQYF. DNA of the CDR3: TGTGCCAGTAGCCTTACTAGCGGGGGAGGGAACCAGTACTTC.

The J gene is TRBJ2-5, the V gene TRBV11-2, with D possibly TRBD1 on 5 matching bases. This CDR3 has 14 residues. V lost 8 bases, J lost 2 bases, and 15 bases lay in between. Germline-derived CDR1 and CDR2 are SGHAT and FQNNGV. The CDR3 loop reads CASEKSQGQETQYF. DNA for the CDR3: TGTGCCAGCGAAAAGAGTCAGGGACAAGAGACCCAGTACTTC.

The chain employs TRBV6-4 and TRBJ1-4; D is unresolved. CDR3 length equals 14 residues. Germline CDR1 MRHNA, CDR2 SNTAGT. V was pared by 7 bases and J by 0 bases, with 9 bases between. CDR3 in DNA: TGTGCCAGCAAGCAGGAAGCAACTAATGAAAAACTGTTTTTT. Its translation: CASKQEATNEKLFF.

The chain couples TRBV28 to TRBJ2-2; the match to TRBD2 covers 9 bases. CDR1 is MDHEN and CDR2 is SYDVKM in the germline V gene. This CDR3 is built from 15 residues. V dropped 9 bases and J dropped 7; count of bases not matched to a gene: 12. The CDR3 nucleotides read TGTGCCAGTGTATGGGCTAGCGGGACTGGCGGGGAGCTGTTTTTT. It encodes CASVWASGTGGELFF.

The chain carries TRBV24-1 and TRBJ2-1; D not certain. Trimming left V 7 bases short and J 7 bases short, with 19 bases between. This CDR3 has 15 amino acids. From germline, CDR1 is KGHDR and CDR2 SFDVKD. The CDR3 sequence: CATSPEGGAWNEQFF. The CDR3 bases are TGTGCCACCAGCCCGGAAGGTGGAGCGTGGAATGAGCAGTTCTTC.

V gene TRBV19 combines with J gene TRBJ1-5, with a tentative D call TRBD1 (6 bases). CDR3 size: 21 residues. CDR1 LNHDA and CDR2 SQIVND come from the germline V gene (reference sequence). The V end lost 4 bases, the J end lost 0 bases, and 28 bases lay between the germline ends. CDR3 amino acids: CASSTTGSRVGSPDSNQPQHF. The CDR3 nucleotides are TGTGCCAGTAGTACAACAGGGTCCAGAGTGGGATCCCCCGATAGCAATCAGCCCCAGCATTTT.

This clone was recorded only once. V gene TRBV20-1 combines with J gene TRBJ1-1, with D hard to call. CDR3 length equals 13 residues. The germline gives CDR1 DFQATT, CDR2 SNEGSKA (reference sequence). Trimming pared 3 bases from V and 2 bases from J, leaving 10 bases between. The CDR3, as DNA: TGCAGTGCTAGTCCGGCAGTTAACACTGAAGCTTTCTTT. Protein product: CSASPAVNTEAFF.

This rearrangement joins TRBV3-1 (or the pseudogene TRBV3-2) to TRBJ2-2; D uncertain. The CDR3 totals 13 residues. The germline CDR1 and CDR2 sequences are LGHDT and YNNKEL (reference sequence). V dropped 6 bases and J dropped 5 bases, with 10 bases sitting between them. CDR3 nucleotide sequence: TGTGCCAGCAGTTCCACGGTTACCGGGGAGCTGTTTTTT. Its translation: CASSSTVTGELFF.

The chain employs TRBV28 and TRBJ2-7, with TRBD1 as a possible D gene (5 bases). CDR3 length equals 15 residues. Germline CDR1 reads MDHEN; CDR2 reads SYDVKM. With 2 bases removed from V and 2 bases from J, the gap between germline ends came to 13 bases. The CDR3 DNA reads TGTGCCAGCAGTTTAAGGGGCGATGGCCCCTACGAGCAGTACTTC. It specifies CASSLRGDGPYEQYF. Based on the CDR3 plus reference TRBV28 and TRBJ2-7, the full variable domain is DVKVTQSSRYLVKRTGEKVFLECVQDMDHENMFWYRQDPGLGLRLIYFSYDVKMKEKGDIPEGYSVSREKKERFSLILESASTNQTSMYLCASSLRGDGPYEQYFGPGTRLTVT.

The V and J genes are TRBV11-3 and TRBJ1-5, with D unclear. V was trimmed by 1 base and J by 0 bases, leaving 19 bases between them. Germline CDR1 reads SGHNT; CDR2 reads YENEEA. The CDR3 consists of 19 residues. DNA of the CDR3: TGTGCCAGCAGCTTAGTTGATAGGGATGGTGCGTATAGCAATCAGCCCCAGCATTTT. It translates to CASSLVDRDGAYSNQPQHF.

This clone has only a few counts. The chain employs TRBV2 and TRBJ2-7; D perhaps matches TRBD2 (6 bases). The CDR3 length is 13 residues. CDR1 is SNHLY and CDR2 is FYNNEI in the germline V gene. V lost 8 bases and J lost 1, with 12 bases in between. CDR3 DNA: TGTGCCAGCTCAAGGGACTTGTCCTACGAGCAGTACTTC. Its protein product is CASSRDLSYEQYF. The whole variable domain, filled in from reference TRBV2 and TRBJ2-7, reads EPEVTQTPSHQVTQMGQEVILRCVPISNHLYFYWYRQILGQKVEFLVSFYNNEISEKSEIFDDQFSVERPDGSNFTLKIRSTKLEDSAMYFCASSRDLSYEQYFGPGTRLTVT.

This clone was observed a few times. The genes are TRBV6-2 or TRBV6-3 and TRBJ2-1, with 9 bases lining up with TRBD2. The CDR3 is 16 residues long. V shed 0 bases and J 8 bases; nucleotides not matched to a gene: 8. Germline V gene sequence: CDR1 MNHEY, CDR2 SVGEGT. This chain's CDR3 is CASSYSPRGGRDEQFF. CDR3 sequence (DNA): TGTGCCAGCAGTTACTCTCCGCGGGGGGGCCGCGATGAGCAGTTCTTC.

This clone was observed once. The chain carries TRBV11-2 and TRBJ1-2; D is unclear. CDR3 length equals 15 residues. Germline V CDR1 and CDR2: SGHAT, FQNNGV. The V end lost 1 base, the J end lost 2 bases, and 11 bases lay between the germline ends. CDR3 DNA: TGTGCCAGCAGCTTAGCTAGGACTCCGAACTATGGCTACACCTTC. It translates to CASSLARTPNYGYTF.

This rearrangement joins TRBV5-4 to TRBJ1-3; 9 bases fit TRBD1. V was clipped by 2 bases and J by 1 base; unmatched bases: 1. Germline V gene lookup returns CDR1 SGHNT and CDR2 YYREEE (reference sequence). The CDR3 extends over 15 amino acids. The CDR3 protein is CASSLQGASGNTIYF. The CDR3 region has the DNA TGTGCCAGCAGCTTACAGGGGGCGTCTGGAAACACCATATATTTT.

This chain connects TRBV5-1 to TRBJ2-2, with D possibly matching TRBD2 (7 bases). Germline loops: CDR1 SGHRS, CDR2 YFSETQ. The V and J ends lost 4 bases and 4 bases respectively, with 14 bases between them. CDR3 size: 15 residues. CDR3 protein: CASSLGGGPTGELFF. CDR3 in DNA: TGCGCCAGCAGCCTGGGGGGGGGCCCCACCGGGGAGCTGTTTTTT.